The source of this TCR beta chain is a study of T cell repertoires in cytomegalovirus infection. Turning to the study itself: Public TCR beta signatures indicated both CMV infection and matching HLA type. Broader study findings: Public TCR beta family frequency separated CMV-and-HLA carriers, including in an independent cohort. CMV-specific TCR beta clonotypes restricted by HLA-C were the ones dominating the ex vivo response.

V was cut by 8 bases and J by 0 bases, with 16 bases left in between. The CDR3 runs 16 residues. Germline V gene sequence: CDR1 MRHNA, CDR2 SNTAGT. This clonotype was observed a few times. The antigen remains undetermined. TCRdb analysed the reads with MiXCR anew, one entry per CDR3 protein. The sample records about 260,000 distinct CDR3 sequences, approximately 15% being singletons. The sequenced sample was PBMCs. This clonotype originated in a human donor in good health (CMV status not recorded). Some clones in this sample may be carry-over from other donors' samples. The chain employs TRBV6-4 and TRBJ2-2; the D gene is possibly TRBD2 (6 bases). This chain's CDR3 is CASARTTSSNTGELFF. As DNA, the CDR3 is TGTGCCAGCGCCCGGACTACCTCCTCGAACACCGGGGAGCTGTTTTTT.